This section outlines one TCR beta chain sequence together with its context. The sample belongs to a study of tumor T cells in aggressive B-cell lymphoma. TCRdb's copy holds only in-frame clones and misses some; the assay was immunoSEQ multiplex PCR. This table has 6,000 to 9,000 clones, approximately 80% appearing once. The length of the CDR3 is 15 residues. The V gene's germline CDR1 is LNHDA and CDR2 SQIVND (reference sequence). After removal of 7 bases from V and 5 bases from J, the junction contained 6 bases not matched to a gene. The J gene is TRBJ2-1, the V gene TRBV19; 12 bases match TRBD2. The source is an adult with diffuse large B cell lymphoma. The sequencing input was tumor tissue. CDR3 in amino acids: CASNQGLAGNNEQFF. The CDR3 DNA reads TGTGCCAGTAACCAAGGACTAGCGGGAAACAATGAGCAGTTCTTC.